The 14 T cell receptor beta chains below all came from one sample that was sequenced in a study of identical twins. TCRdb recomputed calls from the 5' RACE reads with MiXCR, one row per CDR3 protein. This table holds approximately 230,000 distinct CDR3 sequences, over 5% found once. The data also belong to a second study, concerning T cells expressing NK-cell markers.

Source material: CD8+ T cells sorted from blood. The origin of the receptors is a woman between 18 and 29 years old in good health.

This rearrangement joins TRBV18 to TRBJ2-1; 11 bases align to TRBD2. The CDR3 runs to 16 residues. Germline lookup yields CDR1 KGHSH and CDR2 LQKENI. Trimming removed 2 bases from V and 9 bases from J; junction bases left unmatched: 9. The CDR3 coding sequence is TGTGCCAGCTCACCAAAGGGGCTAGCGGGAGGTGGTGAGCAGTTCTTC. Its translation is CASSPKGLAGGGEQFF.

The chain couples TRBV5-1 to TRBJ2-1; D is unresolved. CDR3 size: 16 residues. Trimming took off 4 bases at V and 0 bases at J, with 14 bases between the two ends. In germline, CDR1 is SGHRS, CDR2 YFSETQ. Here the CDR3 reads CASSTWTESSYNEQFF. CDR3 in DNA: TGCGCCAGCAGCACCTGGACGGAAAGCTCCTACAATGAGCAGTTCTTC.

This clonotype occurred a few times. V gene TRBV6-1 combines with J gene TRBJ2-1; 12 bases are shared with TRBD2. Losses at the gene ends were 6 bases for V and 6 bases for J; bases not matched to a gene: 15. Germline CDR1 is MNHNS and CDR2 is SASEGT. There are 18 residues in the CDR3. CDR3 sequence (DNA): TGTGCCAGCAGCGATCTAGCGGGAGGGCCGGGCCGAAGCAATGAGCAGTTCTTC. It codes for CASSDLAGGPGRSNEQFF.

This clonotype has more than one count but fewer than ten. The genes are TRBV6-2 or TRBV6-3 and TRBJ2-6; D remains unclear. CDR1 is MNHEY and CDR2 is SVGEGT in the germline V gene. This CDR3 has 15 residues. V was pared by 8 bases and J by 0 bases, with 11 bases between. The CDR3 region has the DNA TGTGCCAGCGGAGACCGGAGCTCTGGGGCCAACGTCCTGACTTTC. Amino acids: CASGDRSSGANVLTF.

V usage is TRBV30 and J usage is TRBJ2-7; no clear D. With 0 bases removed from V and 5 bases from J, the gap between germline ends came to 14 bases. The CDR3 spans 14 residues. Germline V gene sequence: CDR1 GTSNPN, CDR2 SVGIG (reference sequence). CDR3 region: CAWSVTVASHEQYF. The CDR3 nucleotides read TGTGCCTGGAGTGTCACAGTAGCTTCCCACGAGCAGTACTTC.

In this sample, this clonotype turned up many times. The V gene is TRBV29-1, the J gene TRBJ2-5; weak D call: TRBD1 (6 bases). From germline, CDR1 is SQVTM and CDR2 ANQGSEA. This CDR3 is 14 amino acids long. Trimming stripped 3 bases from V and 2 bases from J, with 13 bases between. This CDR3 reads CSVEPTGLQETQYF. The CDR3 nucleotides are TGCAGCGTTGAGCCGACAGGCCTTCAAGAGACCCAGTACTTC.

The table lists this clonotype with many counts. The rearrangement uses TRBV6-5 and TRBJ1-4, with D unresolved. The germline V and J ends were trimmed by 0 bases and 5 bases, with 7 bases remaining between them. The germline V gene has CDR1 MNHEY and CDR2 SVGAGI. This CDR3 has 14 amino acids. The CDR3 DNA follows: TGTGCCAGCAGTTACTCTCACGGGAATGAAAAACTGTTTTTT. Translated: CASSYSHGNEKLFF.

The chain is built from TRBV19 and TRBJ2-5; D remains unclear. The CDR3 consists of 15 residues. Trimming stripped 1 base from V and 5 bases from J, with 14 bases between. Germline CDR1 LNHDA, CDR2 SQIVND (reference sequence). DNA for the CDR3: TGTGCCAGTAGTATAGGTCAACTTCTATGGGAGACCCAGTACTTC. Translation gives CASSIGQLLWETQYF.

The chain recombines TRBV20-1 with TRBJ2-7; D call uncertain. Trimming stripped 1 base from V and 0 bases from J, with 16 bases between. The CDR3 is 16 amino acids. Germline V gene lookup returns CDR1 DFQATT and CDR2 SNEGSKA (reference sequence). The CDR3 spells CSARAPSAVSSYEQYF. In DNA, the CDR3 is TGCAGTGCTAGAGCCCCCTCAGCAGTGAGCTCCTACGAGCAGTACTTC.

This clonotype was counted between two and nine times. This chain joins TRBV20-1 and TRBJ2-7, with 12 bases lining up with TRBD2. V lost 5 bases, J lost 0 bases, and 14 bases stayed unmatched. This CDR3 region has 18 residues. CDR1 is DFQATT, CDR2 SNEGSKA, per germline (reference sequence). Here the CDR3 reads CSAHRLAGASSSSYEQYF. DNA of the CDR3: TGCAGTGCTCACCGACTAGCGGGAGCTTCTTCAAGCTCCTACGAGCAGTACTTC.

J is TRBJ1-2 and V is TRBV20-1; D call uncertain. The germline CDR1 and CDR2 sequences are DFQATT and SNEGSKA (reference sequence). The V end was cut by 0 bases, the J end by 4 bases, with 12 bases between. The length of the CDR3 is 14 residues. CDR3 sequence: CSAREWQNLYGYTF. CDR3 sequence (DNA): TGCAGTGCTAGAGAATGGCAGAACCTCTATGGCTACACCTTC.

This clonotype came up many times. The rearrangement joins TRBV2 to TRBJ2-1, with D possibly being TRBD2 (6 bases). Germline-derived CDR1 and CDR2 are SNHLY and FYNNEI. V was clipped by 3 bases and J by 6 bases, with 12 bases between them. The CDR3 covers 14 residues. Here the CDR3 DNA reads TGTGCCAGCAGTGAGGCGGGGACTCCCAATGAGCAGTTCTTC. Translating it yields CASSEAGTPNEQFF.

The genes are TRBV29-1 and TRBJ1-2; D possibly corresponds to TRBD1 (5 bases). Trimming took off 3 bases at V and 6 bases at J, with 11 bases between the two ends. CDR3 size: 12 residues. From germline, CDR1 is SQVTM and CDR2 ANQGSEA. DNA of the CDR3: TGCAGCGTTGACTGGGGGTCTCATGGCTACACCTTC. Amino acid sequence: CSVDWGSHGYTF.

V usage is TRBV9 and J usage is TRBJ2-3; possibly TRBD1 for D (6 bases). V gave up 0 bases and J gave up 4 bases, with 12 bases separating them. The germline V gene encodes CDR1 SGDLS and CDR2 YYNGEE. This CDR3 comprises 15 residues. CDR3 nucleotide sequence: TGTGCCAGCAGCGTAGAAACAGGGATACCAGATACGCAGTATTTT. It yields the protein CASSVETGIPDTQYF.